In its sample, the clone carrying this TCR beta chain was seen many times. These data originate in a study of spatial heterogeneity in lung cancer. Trimming stripped 2 bases from V and 2 bases from J, with 12 bases between. This CDR3 region has 16 residues. Germline-derived CDR1 and CDR2 are SGHNT and YENEEA. TCRdb independently ran MiXCR on the 5' RACE reads; one entry per CDR3 protein. Among over 35,000 distinct CDR3 sequences listed, about 10% were seen once. Specified time point: blood at routine non-recurrence follow-up after resection. The sequenced sample was PBMCs, obtained at follow-up. This receptor was identified in a female donor with early-stage non-small cell lung cancer. The genes are TRBV11-3 and TRBJ2-2; perhaps TRBD2 as D (6 bases). In DNA form, the CDR3 reads TGTGCCAGCAGCTTATCTCTGGGGGGAAACACCGGGGAGCTGTTTTTT. It is translated as CASSLSLGGNTGELFF.